One sample yielded the 8 T cell receptor beta chains listed below, sequenced in a study of control samples from healthy donors and cancer patients. Sequencing used immunoSEQ multiplex PCR; TCRdb keeps in-frame clones, though not all of them. The sample yields about 130,000 clones, less than 95% seen once. Specimen: blood. The receptors were gathered from a man aged 30 to 45 in good health.

This chain links TRBV30 with TRBJ1-1; D unresolved. V lost 3 bases, J lost 5 bases, and 13 bases lay in between. This CDR3 spans 13 amino acids. Germline V CDR1 and CDR2: GTSNPN, SVGIG (reference sequence). CDR3 in DNA: TGTGCCTGGAGCCTGATCGCGGGGACTGAAGCTTTCTTT. This codes for CAWSLIAGTEAFF.

J is TRBJ1-4 and V is TRBV7-5. TRBV7-5 is a listed pseudogene. The CDR3 is 16 residues long. The CDR3 nucleotides read TGTGTCAGAAGCTTAAACCCCTGCATGCGTAATGAAAAACTGTTTTTT. Encoded protein: CVRSLNPCMRNEKLFF.

The rearrangement uses TRBV18 and TRBJ2-4; either TRBD1 or TRBD2 may supply D (5 bases each). This CDR3 is 14 amino acids long. V lost 0 bases and J 5 bases, leaving 8 bases between the germline ends. The germline V gene has CDR1 KGHSH and CDR2 LQKENI. CDR3 region: CASSPPGTQNIQYF. The CDR3 DNA sequence: TGTGCCAGCTCACCACCGGGGACCCAAAACATTCAGTACTTC.

CDR3 protein: CASSLEAGGQPQHF. The CDR3, as DNA: TGCGCCAGCAGCTTGGAGGCAGGAGGTCAGCCCCAGCATTTT. The rearrangement links TRBV5-1 to TRBJ1-5, with D hard to call. V lost 0 bases to trimming and J lost 6 bases, with 10 bases between them. The germline V gene encodes CDR1 SGHRS and CDR2 YFSETQ. The CDR3 length is 14 residues.

This clone was counted only a few times. The rearrangement links TRBV7-9 to TRBJ1-3, with D unresolved. There are 15 residues in the CDR3. V was shortened by 3 bases and J by 2 bases, with 11 bases between the two germline ends. Germline V gives CDR1 SEHNR, CDR2 FQNEAQ (reference sequence). The CDR3 region is CASSLGSGAGNTIYF. The CDR3 nucleotides are TGTGCCAGCAGCTTGGGCTCGGGAGCTGGAAACACCATATATTTT.

The chain uses TRBV2 and TRBJ2-1, with 8 bases fitting TRBD2. Germline V CDR1 and CDR2: SNHLY, FYNNEI. The CDR3 has 16 amino acids. J gave up 4 bases and V 0 bases, and 5 bases lay outside the gene matches. DNA of the CDR3: TGTGCCAGCAGTGAAGCCGGGACTAGGGGATACAATGAGCAGTTCTTC. This gives the protein CASSEAGTRGYNEQFF.

The V and J genes are TRBV4-2 and TRBJ1-3; maybe TRBD1 (6 bases). V dropped 3 bases and J dropped 0 bases, with 21 bases sitting between them. The CDR3 extends over 19 amino acids. CDR1 and CDR2 (germline): LGHNA, YNFKEQ. Written as DNA, the CDR3 is TGTGCCAGCAGCCAGATGGGGGGCAGATCTCGCAGCTCTGGAAACACCATATATTTT. Translating it yields CASSQMGGRSRSSGNTIYF.

J is TRBJ1-6 and V is TRBV28; TRBD1 might be the D (5 bases). Trimming removed 6 bases at V and 7 bases at J, with 10 bases between. CDR1 and CDR2 (germline): MDHEN, SYDVKM. The CDR3 totals 13 residues. The CDR3 loop reads CASRQESNSPLHF. As DNA, the CDR3 is TGTGCCAGCAGACAGGAGTCAAATTCACCCCTCCACTTT.